The subject of this entry is one T cell receptor (beta chain). These data belong to a study of blood T cell repertoires in COVID-19. Study in general: From the United States, Italy and Spain came samples of acute and convalescent COVID-19.

Recruits, aged about 18 to 90 years, lived in 20 to 30 US areas. The method was immunoSEQ multiplex PCR; TCRdb's version includes in-frame clones alone and lacks a portion of them. The sample includes 400,000 to 550,000 clones, 70% to 90% of them seen just once. The CDR3 is 17 amino acids. With 2 bases clipped from V and 1 base from J, the junction kept 6 bases outside the gene matches. Germline V gene sequence: CDR1 MNHEY, CDR2 SVGEGT. The sequence came from a young woman with acute COVID-19. The genes are TRBV6-2 or TRBV6-3 and TRBJ2-1, with 9 positions matching TRBD2. Sequencing was done on a sample of PBMCs or T cells enriched from blood (not recorded which). The CDR3 sequence: CASSYQNSGSSYNEQFF. DNA for the CDR3: TGTGCCAGCAGTTACCAGAATAGCGGGAGTTCCTACAATGAGCAGTTCTTC.